The sequence of this T cell receptor beta chain was determined in a study of blood T cell repertoires in COVID-19. For the study at large: COVID-19 samples from acute and convalescent phases originated in the United States, Italy and Spain. From T cells, B-cell-depleted T cells, or PBMCs came the material, which was cDNA or gDNA.

Methods used by the authors: Reference gene primer amplification yielded estimated nucleated cell counts. Measured with immunoSEQ multiplex PCR; TCRdb has only the in-frame clones, and not every one. V, J and clone size derive from that table, while D and trimming were established from the DNA sequence. In the table there are approximately 99,000 clones, roughly 88% of which are singletons. One Seattle source followed patients from active infection through their disease course. The CDR3 consists of 14 residues. Trimming removed 4 bases from V and 3 bases from J, with 12 bases in between. Germline CDR1 is SNHLY and CDR2 is FYNNEI.

The J gene is TRBJ1-2, the V gene TRBV2; D is perhaps TRBD1 (5 bases). The sample comprised peripheral blood. The sequence was obtained from a man aged 50-59 years with COVID-19, enrolled during active disease. CDR3 in DNA: TGTGCCAGCAGTGGGGGCGGCGGATACTATGGCTACACCTTC. Translating it yields CASSGGGGYYGYTF.